The rows below give T cell receptor beta chains drawn from one sample of a study of blood T cell repertoires in COVID-19. Only in-frame clones appear in the TCRdb table, and some are missing; sequencing was by immunoSEQ multiplex PCR. The table lists 310,000 or so clones, approximately 84% of them singletons, with approximately 2.2% in the top ten. The material sequenced was peripheral blood. All receptors derive from a young woman who had recovered from COVID-19. Both conserved end residues are part of each CDR3. The D gene is left open where the match is weak. Rows give clone size only sometimes, using once, few, many, or a class for an expanded clone.

>once|TRBV6-5|TRBJ2-3|-
TGTGCCAGCAGTCCACGGGCAGATACGCAGTATTTT
CASSPRADTQYF
>-|TRBV14|TRBJ1-6|-
TGTGCCAGCAGCCAGTCGATTACCTCTACTTCACCCCTCCACTTT
CASSQSITSTSPLHF
>-|TRBV11-2|TRBJ2-3|-
TGTGCCAGCAGCTTCTCGAGGGTGGCAGATACGCAGTATTTT
CASSFSRVADTQYF
>-|TRBV5-4|TRBJ2-7|TRBD1
TGTGCCAGCAGCGCGCCGGGACAGGGTAAGGACGAGCAGTACTTC
CASSAPGQGKDEQYF
>-|TRBV5-6|TRBJ1-2|-
TGTGCCAGCAGCTTGAGAAGGACAAGCTATGGCTACACCTTC
CASSLRRTSYGYTF
>once|TRBV11-3|TRBJ2-4|TRBD2
TGTGCCCACCGGGGCGGGAGGGCCCAATTCAACTTAGCCAAAAACATTCAGTACTTC
CAHRGGRAQFNLAKNIQYF
>few|TRBV7-3|TRBJ2-1|TRBD2
TGTGCCAGCAGCTTACTGGCTAGCGGGAGCGATGAGCAGTTCTTC
CASSLLASGSDEQFF
>-|TRBV7-3|TRBJ2-7|TRBD2
TGTGCCAGCAGCTTAAAACTAGCGGGAATAGGGCAGTACTTC
CASSLKLAGIGQYF
>-|TRBV15|TRBJ1-4|-
TGTGCCACCAGCAGAGTCACGGGAATGGGGGAAAAACTGTTTTTT
CATSRVTGMGEKLFF
>-|TRBV6-5|TRBJ2-2|-
TGTGCCAGCAGTTACTCGAGCCCCGGGGAGCTGTTTTTT
CASSYSSPGELFF
>-|TRBV9|TRBJ2-7|TRBD1
TGTGCCAGCAGCCAAGGACAGGGGGTTAACTACGAGCAGTACTTC
CASSQGQGVNYEQYF
>-|TRBV7-9|TRBJ2-7|TRBD2
TGTGCCAGCAGCTCCAGCGGGGGGTCCTACGAGCAGTACTTC
CASSSSGGSYEQYF
>-|TRBV5-1|TRBJ2-7|-
TGCGCCAGCAAGAGAGCGGTGGACTCCTACGAGCAGTACTTC
CASKRAVDSYEQYF
>once|TRBV2|TRBJ2-7|TRBD1
TGTGCCAGCAGGGAGGTCTCTTTTGGACAGGGAGCCTACGAGCAGTACTTC
CASREVSFGQGAYEQYF
>-|TRBV7-3|TRBJ2-3|TRBD2
TGTGCCAGCAGTACAAGCGGGAGAGATACGCAGTATTTT
CASSTSGRDTQYF
>-|TRBV5-4|TRBJ1-3|-
TGTGCCAGCAGCTTTCCGGGATCCAGCGGAAACACCATATATTTT
CASSFPGSSGNTIYF
>-|TRBV7-2|TRBJ1-2|-
TGTGCCAGCAGCGTCGACAGCGCAAGCCGCTATGGCTACACCTTC
CASSVDSASRYGYTF
>-|TRBV10-3|TRBJ2-1|-
TGTGCCATCAGTGAGTCCCTTACTTGGAATGAGCAGTTCTTC
CAISESLTWNEQFF
>once|TRBV9|TRBJ2-2|-
TGTGCCAGCAGCGTAACCGGGAACACCGGGGAGCTGTTTTTT
CASSVTGNTGELFF
>-|TRBV11-3|TRBJ2-2|TRBD1
TGTGCCAGCAGCTCTAGAAATCAGGGGGCGGGCACCGGGGAGCTGTTTTTT
CASSSRNQGAGTGELFF
>-|TRBV5-1|TRBJ2-1|-
TGCGCCAGCAGCTTGGTGGGCCCGTACAATGAGCAGTTCTTC
CASSLVGPYNEQFF
>-|TRBV7-9|TRBJ2-7|-
TGTGCCAGCAGCTTAGGAACTGATTACTTCTACGAGCAGTACTTC
CASSLGTDYFYEQYF
>-|TRBV3-1/TRBV3-2|TRBJ1-5|TRBD1
TGTGCCAGCAGCCAGGACAGGAACAATCAGCCCCAGCATTTT
CASSQDRNNQPQHF
>-|TRBV4-3|TRBJ1-2|-
TGCGCCAGCAGCCAAGATCAGGGTGTGGGCGGCTATGGCTACACCTTC
CASSQDQGVGGYGYTF
>-|TRBV7-9|TRBJ1-1|-
TGTGCCAGCAGCGGACTTCTGAACACTGAAGCTTTCTTT
CASSGLLNTEAFF
>-|TRBV27|TRBJ1-5|-
TGTGCCAGCAGTAGTTCCGAGACGCGGAATCAGCCCCAGCATTTT
CASSSSETRNQPQHF
>-|TRBV9|TRBJ2-7|TRBD1
TGTGCCAGCAGCCCGGGGACAGGGCTTTACGAGCAGTACTTC
CASSPGTGLYEQYF
>-|TRBV5-6|TRBJ2-2|TRBD2
TGTGCCAGCAGCTGGGGGGGCACCGGGGAGCTGTTTTTT
CASSWGGTGELFF
>-|TRBV5-4|TRBJ2-1|TRBD1
TGTGCCAGCAGCTTGGCAACGGGACAGGGGTATGAGCAGTTCTTC
CASSLATGQGYEQFF
>-|TRBV6-2/TRBV6-3|TRBJ2-5|-
TGTGCCAGCAGTTACTTCGGAGACGGGGAGACCCAGTACTTC
CASSYFGDGETQYF
>-|TRBV30|TRBJ1-1|-
TGTGCCTGGGGTCCCATCAGGGGCCCTGAAGCTTTCTTT
CAWGPIRGPEAFF
>-|TRBV20-1|TRBJ2-2|-
TGCAGTCGGAACACCGGGGAGCTGTTTTTT
CSRNTGELFF
>few|TRBV6-5|TRBJ1-1|-
TGTGCCAGCAGTTATTCACGACAGAAGAACACTGAAGCTTTCTTT
CASSYSRQKNTEAFF
>-|TRBV29-1|TRBJ2-1|-
TGCAGCGTATTTTCTAGCGCATTATACAATGAGCAGTTCTTC
CSVFSSALYNEQFF
>-|TRBV2|TRBJ2-7|TRBD2
TGTGCCAGCAGTCGACACCCGCTGACTAGCGGGAGTTACGAGCAGTACTTC
CASSRHPLTSGSYEQYF
>-|TRBV7-2|TRBJ2-7|-
TGTGCCAGCAGCCTGGGACTCTTCACCTACGAGCAGTACTTC
CASSLGLFTYEQYF